This T cell receptor beta chain was identified in a study of cytomegalovirus exposure and HLA in healthy donors. General observations from the study: Cytomegalovirus association was assigned to about 150 TCR beta chains. The authors confirmed in vitro that a few CMV-associated chains were specific for CMV antigens.

V was pared by 2 bases and J by 2 bases, with 8 bases between. The CDR3 contains 13 residues. Germline V gene data show CDR1 as SGDLS and CDR2 as YYNGEE. The PCR ran on 60 Vbeta and 13 Jbeta primers. TCRdb's copy holds only in-frame clones and misses some; the assay was immunoSEQ multiplex PCR. The sample lists around 130,000 clones, 80% seen once, with around 4.1% in the top ten. With respect to this clone: The antigen is unknown.

Sequencing was carried out using PBMCs. J is TRBJ2-7 and V is TRBV9; D is unresolved. The clonotype originates from a woman aged 40 to 55 in good health and CMV-seronegative. CDR3 bases: TGTGCCAGCAGCGTCGACTGGACCTACGAGCAGTACTTC. Its protein is CASSVDWTYEQYF.